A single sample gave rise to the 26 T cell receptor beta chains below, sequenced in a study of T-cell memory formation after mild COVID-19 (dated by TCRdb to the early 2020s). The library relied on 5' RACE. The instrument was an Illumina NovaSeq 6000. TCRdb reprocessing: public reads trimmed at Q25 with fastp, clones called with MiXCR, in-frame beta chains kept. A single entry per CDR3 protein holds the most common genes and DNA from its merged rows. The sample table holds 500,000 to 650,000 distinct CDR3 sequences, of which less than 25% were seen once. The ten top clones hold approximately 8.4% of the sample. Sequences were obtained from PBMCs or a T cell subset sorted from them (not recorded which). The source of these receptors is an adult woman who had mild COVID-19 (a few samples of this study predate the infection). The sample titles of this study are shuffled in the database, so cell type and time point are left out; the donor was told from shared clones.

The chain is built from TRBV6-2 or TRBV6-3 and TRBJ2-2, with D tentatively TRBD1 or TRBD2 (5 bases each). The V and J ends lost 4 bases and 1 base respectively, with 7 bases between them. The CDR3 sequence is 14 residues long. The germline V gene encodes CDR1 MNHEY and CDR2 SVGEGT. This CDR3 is CASSWGRNTGELFF. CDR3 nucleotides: TGTGCCAGCAGTTGGGGGAGGAACACCGGGGAGCTGTTTTTT.

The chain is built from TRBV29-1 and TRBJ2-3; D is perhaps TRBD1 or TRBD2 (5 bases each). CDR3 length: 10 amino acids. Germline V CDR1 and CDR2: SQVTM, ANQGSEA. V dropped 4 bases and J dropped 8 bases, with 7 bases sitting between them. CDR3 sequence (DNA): TGCAGCGTTGGGGGGAGTACGCAGTATTTT. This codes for CSVGGSTQYF.

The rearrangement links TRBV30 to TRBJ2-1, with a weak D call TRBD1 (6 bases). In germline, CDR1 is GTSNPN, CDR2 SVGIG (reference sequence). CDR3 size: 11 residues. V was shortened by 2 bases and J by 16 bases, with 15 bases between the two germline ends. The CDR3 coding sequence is TGTGCCTGGAGTACCGACAGGTCTCAATTCTTC. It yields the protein CAWSTDRSQFF. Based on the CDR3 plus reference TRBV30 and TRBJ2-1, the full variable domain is SQTIHQWPATLVQPVGSPLSLECTVEGTSNPNLYWYRQAAGRGLQLLFYSVGIGQISSEVPQNLSASRPQDRQFILSSKKLLLSDSGFYLCAWSTDRSQFFGPGTRLTVL.

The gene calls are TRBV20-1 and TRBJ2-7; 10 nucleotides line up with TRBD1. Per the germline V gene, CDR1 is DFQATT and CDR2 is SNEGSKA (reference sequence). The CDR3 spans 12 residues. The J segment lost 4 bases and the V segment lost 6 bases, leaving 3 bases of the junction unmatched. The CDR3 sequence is CSAGTGDYEQYF. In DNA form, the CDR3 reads TGCAGTGCCGGGACAGGGGATTACGAGCAGTACTTC.

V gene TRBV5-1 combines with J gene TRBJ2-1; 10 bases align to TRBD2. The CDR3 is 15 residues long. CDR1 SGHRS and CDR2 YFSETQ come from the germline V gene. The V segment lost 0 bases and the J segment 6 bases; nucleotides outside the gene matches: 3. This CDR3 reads CASSLAASGSNEQFF. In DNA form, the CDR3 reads TGCGCCAGCAGCTTGGCAGCTAGCGGGAGCAATGAGCAGTTCTTC.

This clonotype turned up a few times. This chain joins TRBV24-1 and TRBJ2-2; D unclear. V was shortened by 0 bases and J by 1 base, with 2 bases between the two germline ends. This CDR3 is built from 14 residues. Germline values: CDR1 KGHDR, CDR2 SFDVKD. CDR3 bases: TGTGCCACCAGTGATTTGATGAACACCGGGGAGCTGTTTTTT. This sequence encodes CATSDLMNTGELFF.

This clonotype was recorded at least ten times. This chain's CDR3 is CATSDSFGRETYNEQFF. CDR3 nucleotide sequence: TGTGCCACCAGTGACTCCTTCGGGAGGGAAACCTACAATGAGCAGTTCTTC. J is TRBJ2-1 and V is TRBV24-1; 8 bases map to TRBD2. Germline assignment: CDR1 KGHDR and CDR2 SFDVKD. The trim removed 4 bases at V and 2 bases at J, leaving 9 bases unmatched. The CDR3 length is 17 residues.

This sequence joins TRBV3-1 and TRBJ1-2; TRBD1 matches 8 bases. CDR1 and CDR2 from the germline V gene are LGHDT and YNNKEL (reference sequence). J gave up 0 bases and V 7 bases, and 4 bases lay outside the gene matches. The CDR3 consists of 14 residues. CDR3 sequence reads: CASTRQGSNYGYTF. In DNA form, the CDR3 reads TGTGCCAGCACCCGACAGGGGTCTAACTATGGCTACACCTTC.

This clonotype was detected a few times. This CDR3 reads CASVYLDDSNQPQHF. CDR3 DNA: TGTGCCAGCGTATATTTAGACGACAGCAATCAGCCCCAGCATTTT. The J gene is TRBJ1-5, the V gene TRBV12-3 or TRBV12-4; D is unresolved. The CDR3 is 15 residues long. V was trimmed by 8 bases and J by 1 base, leaving 15 bases between them.

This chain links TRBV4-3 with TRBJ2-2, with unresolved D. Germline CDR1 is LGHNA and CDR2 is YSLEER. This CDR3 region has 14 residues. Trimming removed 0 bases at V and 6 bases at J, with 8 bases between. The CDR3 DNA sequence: TGCGCCAGCAGCCAAGATCGGACCCCCGGGGAGCTGTTTTTT. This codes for CASSQDRTPGELFF.

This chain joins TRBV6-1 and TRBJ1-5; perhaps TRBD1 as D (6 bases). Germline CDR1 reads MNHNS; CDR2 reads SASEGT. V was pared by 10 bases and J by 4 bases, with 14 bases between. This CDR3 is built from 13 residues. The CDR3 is CATNSQGNQPQHF. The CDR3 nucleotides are TGTGCCACCAATTCACAGGGAAATCAGCCCCAGCATTTT.

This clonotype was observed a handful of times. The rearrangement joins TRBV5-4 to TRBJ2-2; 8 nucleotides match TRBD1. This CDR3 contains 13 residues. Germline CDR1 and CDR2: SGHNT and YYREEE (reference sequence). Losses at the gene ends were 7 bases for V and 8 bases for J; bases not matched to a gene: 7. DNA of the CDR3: TGTGCCAGCGGTCCAGGGGGCGCGGGGGAGCTGTTTTTT. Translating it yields CASGPGGAGELFF.

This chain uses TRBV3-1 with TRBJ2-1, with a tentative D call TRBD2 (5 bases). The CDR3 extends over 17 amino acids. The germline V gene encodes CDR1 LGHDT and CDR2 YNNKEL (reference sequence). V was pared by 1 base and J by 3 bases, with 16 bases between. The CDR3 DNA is TGTGCCAGCAGCCAAGTTCCCAGCAAGACTATCTACAATGAGCAGTTCTTC. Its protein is CASSQVPSKTIYNEQFF.

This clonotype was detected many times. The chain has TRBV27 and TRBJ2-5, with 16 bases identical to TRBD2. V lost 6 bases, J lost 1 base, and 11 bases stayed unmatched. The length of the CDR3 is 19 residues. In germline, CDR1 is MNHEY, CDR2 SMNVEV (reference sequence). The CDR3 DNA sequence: TGTGCCAGCAGAAGACTGGGACTAGCGGGGGGGCCGTCCCAAGAGACCCAGTACTTC. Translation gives CASRRLGLAGGPSQETQYF.

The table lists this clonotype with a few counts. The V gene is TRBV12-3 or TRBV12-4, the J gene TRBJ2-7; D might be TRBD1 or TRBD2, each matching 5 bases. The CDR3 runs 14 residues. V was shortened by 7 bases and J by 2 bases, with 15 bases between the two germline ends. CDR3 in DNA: TGTGCCAGCAAGCAGGGTCGGGGACCCTACGAGCAGTACTTC. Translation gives CASKQGRGPYEQYF.

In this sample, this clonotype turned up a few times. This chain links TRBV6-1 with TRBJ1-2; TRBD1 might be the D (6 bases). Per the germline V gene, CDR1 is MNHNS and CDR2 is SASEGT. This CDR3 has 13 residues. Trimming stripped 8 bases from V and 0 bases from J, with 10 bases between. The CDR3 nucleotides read TGTGCCAGCGGGGGGGCGGCTAACTATGGCTACACCTTC. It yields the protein CASGGAANYGYTF.

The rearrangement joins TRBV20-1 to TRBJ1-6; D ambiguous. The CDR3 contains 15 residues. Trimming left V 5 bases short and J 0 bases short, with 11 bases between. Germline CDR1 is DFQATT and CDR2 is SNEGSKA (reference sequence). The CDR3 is CSAPPLGSYNSPLHF. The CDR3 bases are TGCAGTGCTCCTCCACTGGGCTCCTATAATTCACCCCTCCACTTT.

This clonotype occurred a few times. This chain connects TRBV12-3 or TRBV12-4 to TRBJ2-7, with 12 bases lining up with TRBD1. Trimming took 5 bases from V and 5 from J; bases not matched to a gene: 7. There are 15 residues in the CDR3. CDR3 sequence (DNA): TGTGCCAGCAGTCCCACCGGGACAGGGGGCCACGAGCAGTACTTC. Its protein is CASSPTGTGGHEQYF.

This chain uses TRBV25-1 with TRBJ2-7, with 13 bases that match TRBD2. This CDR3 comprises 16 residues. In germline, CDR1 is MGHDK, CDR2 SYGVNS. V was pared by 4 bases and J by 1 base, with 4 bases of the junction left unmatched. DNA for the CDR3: TGTGCCAGCAGTGTATTACTAGCGGGAGGGTCCTACGAGCAGTACTTC. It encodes CASSVLLAGGSYEQYF.

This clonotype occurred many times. CDR3 amino acids: CATSESGRDEETQYF. The CDR3 coding sequence is TGTGCCACCAGTGAGAGCGGGAGGGATGAGGAGACCCAGTACTTC. The rearrangement links TRBV24-1 to TRBJ2-5, with 10 bases matching TRBD2. The CDR3 has 15 amino acids. Germline trimming cut 4 bases from V and 5 bases from J; bases unmatched to any gene: 6. The V gene's germline CDR1 is KGHDR and CDR2 SFDVKD.

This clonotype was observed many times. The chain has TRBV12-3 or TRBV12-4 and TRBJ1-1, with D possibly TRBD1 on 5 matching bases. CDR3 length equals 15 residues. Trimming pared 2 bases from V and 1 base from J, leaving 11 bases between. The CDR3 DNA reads TGTGCCAGCAGTTTAAAGGGGTCGGGGAACACTGAAGCTTTCTTT. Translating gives CASSLKGSGNTEAFF.

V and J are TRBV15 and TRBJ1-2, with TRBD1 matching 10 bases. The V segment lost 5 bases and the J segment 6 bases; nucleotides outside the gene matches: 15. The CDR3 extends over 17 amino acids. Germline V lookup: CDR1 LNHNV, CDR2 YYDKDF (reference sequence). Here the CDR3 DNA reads TGTGCCACCAGCTCCCGTCCCGGGACAGGGGAGGCGGATGGCTACACCTTC. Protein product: CATSSRPGTGEADGYTF.

This CDR3 is CASSLDYGGGVHEQYF. CDR3 DNA sequence: TGTGCCAGCAGCTTGGACTACGGGGGAGGGGTCCACGAGCAGTACTTC. The rearrangement links TRBV5-6 to TRBJ2-7; TRBD2 matches 7 bases. With 0 bases clipped from V and 5 bases from J, the junction kept 11 bases outside the gene matches. CDR1 is SGHDT, CDR2 YYEEEE, per germline. The CDR3 loop spans 16 amino acids. Full variable domain (missing parts from reference TRBV5-6 and TRBJ2-7): DAGVTQSPTHLIKTRGQQVTLRCSPKSGHDTVSWYQQALGQGPQFIFQYYEEEERQRGNFPDRFSGHQFPNYSSELNVNALLLGDSALYLCASSLDYGGGVHEQYFGPGTRLTVT.

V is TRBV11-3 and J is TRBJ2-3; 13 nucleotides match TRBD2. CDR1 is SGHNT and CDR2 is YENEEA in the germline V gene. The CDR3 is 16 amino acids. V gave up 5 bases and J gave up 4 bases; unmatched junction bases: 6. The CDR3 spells CASSPTSGGKADTQYF. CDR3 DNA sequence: TGTGCCAGCAGCCCGACTAGCGGGGGGAAGGCAGATACGCAGTATTTT.

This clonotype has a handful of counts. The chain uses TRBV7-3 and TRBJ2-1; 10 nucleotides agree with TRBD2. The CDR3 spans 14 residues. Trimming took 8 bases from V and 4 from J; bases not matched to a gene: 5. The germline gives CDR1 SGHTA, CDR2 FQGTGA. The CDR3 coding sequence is TGTGCCAGCGGTACTAGCGGGGTTTACAATGAGCAGTTCTTC. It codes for CASGTSGVYNEQFF.

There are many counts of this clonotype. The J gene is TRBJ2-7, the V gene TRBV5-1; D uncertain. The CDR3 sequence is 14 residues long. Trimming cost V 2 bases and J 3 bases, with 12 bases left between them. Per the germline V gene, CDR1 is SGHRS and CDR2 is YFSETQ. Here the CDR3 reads CASSFGRASYEQYF. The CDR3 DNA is TGCGCCAGCAGCTTTGGAAGGGCGAGCTACGAGCAGTACTTC.